Presented here are 10 T cell receptor beta chains from one specimen sequenced in a study of shared clonotypes between healthy human individuals. The assay was immunoSEQ multiplex PCR, and TCRdb's table has in-frame clones only and misses some. Among some 1,900,000 clones listed, roughly 94% were seen once. Naive CD8 cells lacked CD45RO and underwent positive selection for CCR7, leaving out terminally differentiated effector memory CD45RA+ cells. Sequencing input: naive CD8+ T cells sorted from blood. These TCRs come from a man in his late teens or twenties in good health.

Of note for this clone: At the DNA level, this CDR3 is encoded by other sequences in the same sample as well. The chain employs TRBV10-3 and TRBJ2-7; tentatively, D is TRBD1 (6 bases). V dropped 0 bases and J dropped 3 bases, with 12 bases sitting between them. The length of the CDR3 is 15 residues. CDR1 ENHRY and CDR2 SYGVKD come from the germline V gene. The CDR3 DNA sequence: TGTGCCATCAGTGAGTCTGGTCAGGGGAGCTACGAGCAGTACTTC. Its translation: CAISESGQGSYEQYF.

V and J are TRBV7-2 and TRBJ2-7, with TRBD1 as a possible D gene (5 bases). V shed 2 bases and J shed 3 bases, with 17 bases lying between them. This CDR3 contains 16 residues. CDR1 SGHTA and CDR2 FQGNSA come from the germline V gene. The CDR3 spells CASSLPSGHSIYEQYF. In nucleotides, the CDR3 is TGTGCCAGCAGCTTACCGTCAGGACACTCCATCTACGAGCAGTACTTC. The whole variable domain, filled in from reference TRBV7-2 and TRBJ2-7, reads GAGVSQSPSNKVTEKGKDVELRCDPISGHTALYWYRQSLGQGLEFLIYFQGNSAPDKSGLPSDRFSAERTGGSVSTLTIQRTQQEDSAVYLCASSLPSGHSIYEQYFGPGTRLTVT.

This CDR3 is CASSPPGLAALIGELFF. CDR3 sequence (DNA): TGTGCCAGCAGCCCCCCGGGACTGGCCGCCCTCATCGGGGAGCTGTTTTTT. The rearrangement links TRBV7-9 to TRBJ2-2; D perhaps matches TRBD2 (6 bases). The CDR3 is made up of 17 amino acids. Trimming took 5 bases from V and 7 from J, leaving 23 bases between them. In germline, CDR1 is SEHNR, CDR2 FQNEAQ (reference sequence). Together with reference TRBV7-9 and TRBJ2-2, the CDR3 gives the full variable domain: DTGVSQNPRHKITKRGQNVTFRCDPISEHNRLYWYRQTLGQGPEFLTYFQNEAQLEKSRLLSDRFSAERPKGSFSTLEIQRTEQGDSAMYLCASSPPGLAALIGELFFGEGSRLTVL.

V gene TRBV10-1 combines with J gene TRBJ2-1; unclear D gene. Looked up from germline, CDR1 is WNHNN and CDR2 is SYGVQD (reference sequence). CDR3 length: 13 amino acids. V was shortened by 4 bases and J by 4 bases, with 8 bases between the two germline ends. CDR3 in amino acids: CASSGVGYNEQFF. CDR3 in DNA: TGCGCCAGCAGTGGCGTGGGTTACAATGAGCAGTTCTTC.

About this clone: Other DNA sequences in the sample encode the same CDR3. This chain uses TRBV28 with TRBJ2-7, with TRBD1 matching over 8 bases. Germline CDR1 reads MDHEN; CDR2 reads SYDVKM. The CDR3 has 13 amino acids. With V trimmed by 4 bases and J by 3 bases, 2 bases remained unmatched. This chain's CDR3 is CASSSGQGYEQYF. The CDR3 coding sequence is TGTGCCAGCAGTTCCGGACAGGGCTACGAGCAGTACTTC.

A note on this clone: One end of the junction does not line up with germline, which may come from a read error. The chain carries TRBV7-7 and TRBJ2-1; D possibly corresponds to TRBD2 (5 bases). CDR1 and CDR2 from the germline V gene are SSHAT and FNYEAQ (reference sequence). This CDR3 region has 14 residues. CDR3 bases: TGTGCTAGCAGCTTAGTTGCTAGCAGTAATGAGCAGTTCTTC. Protein product: CASSLVASSNEQFF.

The chain carries TRBV9 and TRBJ2-5, with TRBD2 identical over 10 bases. Germline lookup yields CDR1 SGDLS and CDR2 YYNGEE. This CDR3 is 16 amino acids long. Unmatched junction bases numbered 14, after V lost 7 bases and J lost 5 bases. CDR3 residues: CASREVAGGGRETQYF. The CDR3 coding sequence is TGTGCCAGCCGAGAGGTAGCGGGGGGCGGAAGGGAGACCCAGTACTTC. The complete variable domain, with remaining parts taken from reference TRBV9 and TRBJ2-5, reads DSGVTQTPKHLITATGQRVTLRCSPRSGDLSVYWYQQSLDQGLQFLIQYYNGEERAKGNILERFSAQQFPDLHSELNLSSLELGDSALYFCASREVAGGGRETQYFGPGTRLLVL.

This chain uses TRBV6-1 with TRBJ2-7, with TRBD2 matching over 7 bases. The length of the CDR3 is 13 residues. With V trimmed by 8 bases and J by 3 bases, 7 bases remained unmatched. Germline V CDR1 and CDR2: MNHNS, SASEGT. This chain's CDR3 is CASQGGVFYEQYF. In DNA, the CDR3 is TGTGCCAGCCAGGGAGGGGTGTTCTACGAGCAGTACTTC.

The gene calls are TRBV6-5 and TRBJ2-7; D not resolved. Looked up from germline, CDR1 is MNHEY and CDR2 is SVGAGI. Trimming took 7 bases from V and 2 from J, leaving 9 bases between them. This CDR3 comprises 12 residues. The CDR3 loop reads CASKGSPYEQYF. The CDR3 coding sequence is TGTGCCAGCAAGGGCAGCCCCTACGAGCAGTACTTC.

The V call is TRBV11-2, the J call TRBJ2-5; D may match TRBD1 or TRBD2 (5 bases each). Per germline, CDR1 SGHAT and CDR2 FQNNGV. The ends were cut back, 7 bases at V and 3 bases at J, with 15 bases in the middle. The CDR3 covers 14 residues. CDR3 DNA: TGTGCCAGCACCCTGGGGGAGAATGAAGAGACCCAGTACTTC. Its protein is CASTLGENEETQYF.